The clone carrying this TCR beta chain was seen ten or more times. Its antigen remains unidentified. Unmatched junction bases numbered 12, after V lost 4 bases and J lost 5 bases. The CDR3 loop spans 18 amino acids. Germline values: CDR1 SGHAT, CDR2 FQDESV (reference sequence). Unique molecular identifiers were attached to individual cDNA molecules during library preparation. TCRdb passed the RACE reads through MiXCR, listing each CDR3 protein once. The top ten clones hold less than 2% of a sample with under 200,000 distinct CDR3 sequences, more than 14% of them seen once. This sample's time point: patch test 1, 2 weeks after DPC sensitization. Treatment meaning: therapeutic diphenylcyclopropenone sensitization with weekly scalp DPC. The data were obtained in a study of human T cells and chemical hapten exposure. Background on the study: Predominantly women, the patients had alopecia areata, totalis or universalis. Study-wide results and limits: Higher patch test scores went with higher counts of PT1 expanded TCRs. Expanded TCRs created a significantly greater count of big CDR3 similarity clusters than controls did.

This chain connects TRBV11-1 to TRBJ2-2, with 11 bases that match TRBD2. The sequence came from a woman younger than 45 with alopecia areata. Some clones in this sample may be carry-over from other donors' samples. The source was whole blood, collected in connection with sensitization to the hapten diphenylcyclopropenone (DPC). This chain's CDR3 is CASSSSTSGISGTGELFF. As DNA, the CDR3 is TGTGCCAGCAGCTCATCGACTAGCGGGATATCAGGGACCGGGGAGCTGTTTTTT.